Listed below are T cell receptor beta chains from one sample, sequenced in a study of post-analysis software for immune sequencing data. In TCRdb, the PCR reads were re-called with MiXCR into one record per CDR3 protein. The sample lists around 400,000 distinct CDR3 sequences, approximately 38% occurring once. The sample taken for sequencing was blood. The receptors shown here come from a girl aged 2 to 9 with multiple sclerosis. The CDR3 runs from the conserved cysteine through the conserved F or W. Each record gives: D gene, V gene, J gene, CDR3 protein. D genes are given only for firm matches.

d_gene: .; v_gene: TRBV29-1; j_gene: TRBJ1-2; CDR3aa: CSVRLSYGYTF
d_gene: .; v_gene: TRBV6-5; j_gene: TRBJ2-2; CDR3aa: CASSYAAGELFF
d_gene: TRBD1; v_gene: TRBV11-2; j_gene: .; CDR3aa: CASSLGQGTTYEQYF
d_gene: .; v_gene: TRBV12-3/TRBV12-4; j_gene: TRBJ1-1; CDR3aa: CASTTDRTSLNTEAFF
d_gene: .; v_gene: TRBV2; j_gene: TRBJ2-7; CDR3aa: CASSERGLYEQYF
d_gene: .; v_gene: TRBV27; j_gene: TRBJ2-3; CDR3aa: CASSLYGDTQYF
d_gene: .; v_gene: TRBV5-1; j_gene: TRBJ2-2; CDR3aa: CASSQRTVDTGERFF
d_gene: .; v_gene: TRBV7-8; j_gene: TRBJ1-2; CDR3aa: CASSLVFEGNYGYTF
d_gene: .; v_gene: TRBV7-2; j_gene: .; CDR3aa: CASSSQGGTTWETQYF
d_gene: .; v_gene: TRBV7-2; j_gene: TRBJ2-1; CDR3aa: CASSLAPGGRGPYNEQFF
d_gene: TRBD1; v_gene: TRBV6-5; j_gene: TRBJ1-2; CDR3aa: CAGSYGQVGFYGYTF
d_gene: TRBD1; v_gene: TRBV20-1; j_gene: TRBJ2-7; CDR3aa: CSARPDRPSYEQYF
d_gene: .; v_gene: TRBV6-6; j_gene: TRBJ2-1; CDR3aa: CASSPGSRSDEQFF
d_gene: .; v_gene: TRBV5-1; j_gene: TRBJ2-5; CDR3aa: CASSFGTYQETQYF
d_gene: .; v_gene: TRBV4-1; j_gene: TRBJ1-5; CDR3aa: CASSQGRQPQHF
d_gene: TRBD1; v_gene: TRBV20-1; j_gene: TRBJ2-7; CDR3aa: CSARGTGTLYEQYF
d_gene: TRBD2; v_gene: TRBV6-6; j_gene: TRBJ2-3; CDR3aa: CASSYRQLAQHTDTQYF
d_gene: .; v_gene: TRBV3-1; j_gene: TRBJ2-3; CDR3aa: CASSPWTGDTDTQYF
d_gene: .; v_gene: TRBV15; j_gene: TRBJ2-1; CDR3aa: CATSREGGNEQFF
d_gene: .; v_gene: TRBV12-3/TRBV12-4; j_gene: TRBJ1-5; CDR3aa: CASSLATGPGQPQHF
d_gene: TRBD1; v_gene: TRBV10-3; j_gene: TRBJ2-1; CDR3aa: CAISVHLIRDRGLYEQFF
d_gene: .; v_gene: TRBV7-3; j_gene: TRBJ1-1; CDR3aa: CARRTRENTEAFF
d_gene: .; v_gene: TRBV19; j_gene: TRBJ2-1; CDR3aa: CASSIEAQPGWNEQFF
d_gene: TRBD2; v_gene: TRBV7-2; j_gene: .; CDR3aa: CASSLAAGVKNIQYF
d_gene: .; v_gene: TRBV12-3/TRBV12-4; j_gene: TRBJ2-3; CDR3aa: CASNAGRLVSTDTQYF
d_gene: .; v_gene: TRBV2; j_gene: TRBJ2-3; CDR3aa: CASRDLSSTDTQYF
d_gene: TRBD2; v_gene: TRBV20-1; j_gene: TRBJ2-6; CDR3aa: CSARPGLAVDSGANVLTF
d_gene: .; v_gene: TRBV10-3; j_gene: TRBJ2-3; CDR3aa: CATQSSANRDSHQYF
d_gene: .; v_gene: TRBV12-3/TRBV12-4; j_gene: TRBJ1-6; CDR3aa: CASSFESTGRSPLHF
d_gene: .; v_gene: TRBV5-1; j_gene: TRBJ1-1; CDR3aa: CASSSLQSGDTEAFF
d_gene: TRBD1; v_gene: TRBV13; j_gene: TRBJ2-5; CDR3aa: CASSVTGGDETQYF
d_gene: .; v_gene: TRBV5-1; j_gene: TRBJ1-1; CDR3aa: CASSLIGLGNTEAFF
d_gene: .; v_gene: TRBV15; j_gene: TRBJ2-3; CDR3aa: CATRPLLDTDTQYF
d_gene: .; v_gene: TRBV5-1; j_gene: TRBJ1-6; CDR3aa: CASSISGGSTGISPLHF
d_gene: TRBD2; v_gene: TRBV7-9; j_gene: TRBJ2-5; CDR3aa: CASSGGTSGGPETQYF
d_gene: .; v_gene: TRBV21-1; j_gene: TRBJ2-7; CDR3aa: CASSKALGGASGIEQYF